This T cell receptor (beta chain) was identified during a study of cytomegalovirus exposure and HLA in healthy donors. Findings and limits, study-wide: Fewer N-insertions (relative to the roughly 670-donor mean) were reportedly seen in an Asian-associated ancestry cluster in a later analysis. According to an earlier analysis, most TCR beta V segments yielded productive rearrangements about 87% or about 30% of the time.

PCR employed 60 Vbeta and 13 Jbeta primers. In the source study's methods: Per a later analysis, the number of unique TCR beta chains was roughly 80 million, of which about 11 million were shared. Method: immunoSEQ multiplex PCR; TCRdb's copy keeps in-frame clones and lacks some. The V and J calls and clone size are taken from that table; D and trimming were inferred from the DNA. The top ten clones hold 3.5% of a sample with around 150,000 clones, about four fifths of them seen once. Concerning this clone itself: The antigen remains unidentified.

The CDR3 contains 14 residues. The V gene's germline CDR1 is SGHNT and CDR2 YYREEE (reference sequence). V dropped 3 bases and J dropped 0 bases, with 10 bases sitting between them. The rearrangement links TRBV5-4 to TRBJ2-7; possible D gene TRBD2, 5 bases. This sequence originates from a human donor in good health. The sequenced sample consisted of PBMCs. The CDR3 reads CASSSTGSSYEQYF. CDR3 coding DNA: TGTGCCAGCAGCTCGACTGGGAGCTCCTACGAGCAGTACTTC.